The table lists the clone carrying this T cell receptor beta chain with a few counts. The data derive from a study of blood T cell repertoires in COVID-19. For the study at large: From T cells, B-cell-depleted T cells, or PBMCs came the material, which was cDNA or gDNA.

In Seattle, patients joined the study during active infection and were tracked longitudinally. Germline CDR1 reads SNHLY; CDR2 reads FYNNEI. With V trimmed by 6 bases and J by 5 bases, 7 bases remained unmatched. The CDR3 has 16 amino acids. In the authors' workflow: How many nucleated cells were present was estimated from reference gene primer amplification. The data were produced by immunoSEQ multiplex PCR, yet TCRdb's version contains in-frame clones alone and is incomplete. D and trimming come from the DNA, and the V and J calls and clone size come from that table. Among more than 300,000 clones listed, about 87% were seen once.

The rearrangement uses TRBV2 and TRBJ2-5, with 15 bases lining up with TRBD2. The clonotype was recovered from a woman aged 50 to 60 with COVID-19, enrolled during active disease. Sequencing was performed on peripheral blood. The CDR3 DNA is TGTGCCAGCAGGACGGGACTAGCGGGAGGCGGGGAGACCCAGTACTTC. Its translation is CASRTGLAGGGETQYF. Full variable domain (outside the CDR3, taken from reference TRBV2 and TRBJ2-5): EPEVTQTPSHQVTQMGQEVILRCVPISNHLYFYWYRQILGQKVEFLVSFYNNEISEKSEIFDDQFSVERPDGSNFTLKIRSTKLEDSAMYFCASRTGLAGGGETQYFGPGTRLLVL.